Sequencing of this T cell receptor beta chain was carried out in a study of cytomegalovirus exposure and HLA in healthy donors. Study-wide findings and caveats: Most CMV-associated TCR beta chains appeared HLA-restricted in a later analysis. Reports credit the classifier with highly specific, highly sensitive diagnosis of cytomegalovirus status.

This clone appeared a single time. Its antigen is unidentified. Primers: 60 Vbeta forward and 13 Jbeta reverse. This table comes from immunoSEQ multiplex PCR, and its TCRdb copy is limited to in-frame clones, with some not included. The repertoire has roughly 90,000 clones, approximately 78% of them found once; the top ten carry about 4.6%. Germline V lookup: CDR1 LNHDA, CDR2 SQIVND (reference sequence). This CDR3 has 8 amino acids. The receptor was derived from a woman aged 40 to 55 in good health and CMV-seropositive. The chain recombines TRBV19 with TRBJ2-4; D remains unclear. The sample consisted of PBMCs. This chain's CDR3 is CSGNIQYF. CDR3 DNA: TGTTCGGGAAACATTCAGTACTTC.